Each of the 11 T cell receptor beta chains below was sequenced from the same sample in a study of blood T cell repertoires in COVID-19 (TCRdb year 2020). The library was built by means of the immunoSEQ multiplex PCR assay. The table comes from immuneACCESS by way of TCRdb, which keeps in-frame sequences with V and J called. Part of the clones is missing from these tables; in studies checked, under half for an unresolved V gene and the rest for unknown reasons. Recorded for this sample are more than 250,000 clones; about 82% of them occurred a single time. The ten biggest clones cover 5.1% of the sample. Sample: peripheral blood. The origin of the receptors is a man aged 50 to 60 with active or convalescent COVID-19.

The J gene is TRBJ1-2, the V gene TRBV15; D gene unclear. The germline V and J ends were trimmed by 0 bases and 4 bases, with 12 bases remaining between them. This CDR3 region has 15 residues. The germline V gene has CDR1 LNHNV and CDR2 YYDKDF (reference sequence). The CDR3 loop reads CATSRDQVAIYGYTF. Here the CDR3 DNA reads TGTGCCACCAGCAGAGATCAAGTAGCTATCTATGGCTACACCTTC.

The chain combines TRBV12-3 or TRBV12-4 with TRBJ2-7; no firm D call. The CDR3 has 12 residues. The V end lost 0 bases, the J end lost 4 bases, and 4 bases lay between the germline ends. The CDR3 region has the DNA TGTGCCAGCAGTTTAGCGCAGTACGAGCAGTACTTC. Translating gives CASSLAQYEQYF.

The chain combines TRBV15 with TRBJ1-5; TRBD1 agrees at 7 bases. The CDR3 totals 17 residues. Trimming at V came to 2 bases and at J to 6 bases, leaving 13 bases not matched to a gene. Per the germline V gene, CDR1 is LNHNV and CDR2 is YYDKDF (reference sequence). The CDR3 region has the DNA TGTGCCACCAGCAGAAAAATCGACAGGGTGGGTGGTCAGCCCCAGCATTTT. Its translation: CATSRKIDRVGGQPQHF. The full variable domain, rest sourced from reference TRBV15 and TRBJ1-5, is DAMVIQNPRYQVTQFGKPVTLSCSQTLNHNVMYWYQQKSSQAPKLLFHYYDKDFNNEADTPDNFQSRRPNTSFCFLDIRSPGLGDTAMYLCATSRKIDRVGGQPQHFGDGTRLSIL.

V is TRBV10-3 and J is TRBJ1-4; no firm D call. This CDR3 region has 13 residues. Germline CDR1 ENHRY, CDR2 SYGVKD. V lost 8 bases and J 7 bases, leaving 14 bases between the germline ends. The CDR3 DNA follows: TGTGCCATCTCGAGGGCGTGGGGTGAAAAACTGTTTTTT. It yields the protein CAISRAWGEKLFF.

The genes are TRBV4-1 and TRBJ2-1; D might be TRBD2 (5 bases). Trimming cost V 4 bases and J 4 bases, with 11 bases left between them. This CDR3 has 14 residues. Germline CDR1 reads MGHRA; CDR2 reads YSYEKL. Here the CDR3 reads CASSLDSGYNEQFF. DNA of the CDR3: TGCGCCAGCAGCCTGGACTCGGGATACAATGAGCAGTTCTTC.

This clone was seen a handful of times. V and J are TRBV4-3 and TRBJ1-6; D is unresolved. Trimming took off 0 bases at V and 10 bases at J, with 16 bases between the two ends. CDR1 is LGHNA and CDR2 is YSLEER in the germline V gene. This CDR3 region has 16 residues. The CDR3 reads CASSQEAQRSESPLHF. The CDR3 DNA reads TGCGCCAGCAGCCAAGAAGCACAGCGGTCTGAGTCACCCCTCCACTTT.

The rearrangement joins TRBV19 to TRBJ1-5; no clear D. The CDR3 consists of 13 residues. The V gene lost 5 bases and the J gene lost 0 bases, with 5 bases spanning the gap. The V gene's germline CDR1 is LNHDA and CDR2 SQIVND (reference sequence). CDR3: CASSESSNQPQHF. In nucleotides, the CDR3 is TGTGCCAGTAGTGAGAGTAGCAATCAGCCCCAGCATTTT.

V is TRBV27 and J is TRBJ1-2; a possible D gene is TRBD1 (6 bases). This CDR3 comprises 15 residues. CDR1 MNHEY and CDR2 SMNVEV come from the germline V gene (reference sequence). Between the trimmed V and J ends, which lost 2 bases and 4 bases, there was a span of 14 bases. Here the CDR3 DNA reads TGTGCCAGCAGTTTAGGGTGGGGGCGCGGCTATGGCTACACCTTC. Encoded protein: CASSLGWGRGYGYTF.

This rearrangement joins TRBV5-1 to TRBJ2-7; D not resolved. The CDR3 runs 12 residues. Trimming pared 2 bases from V and 0 bases from J, leaving 3 bases between. Germline loops: CDR1 SGHRS, CDR2 YFSETQ. The CDR3 loop is CASSFSSYEQYF. The CDR3 DNA follows: TGCGCCAGCAGCTTCAGCTCCTACGAGCAGTACTTC.

The chain joins TRBV19 to TRBJ1-2; 9 nucleotides match TRBD1. J gave up 6 bases and V 4 bases, and 6 bases lay outside the gene matches. This CDR3 has 14 amino acids. Germline V gene lookup returns CDR1 LNHDA and CDR2 SQIVND (reference sequence). The CDR3 sequence is CASSTGQGFDGYTF. The CDR3 DNA follows: TGTGCCAGTAGTACCGGACAGGGGTTTGATGGCTACACCTTC.

J is TRBJ1-5 and V is TRBV6-1; 11 bases are a match to TRBD1. There are 16 residues in the CDR3. CDR1 and CDR2 from the germline V gene are MNHNS and SASEGT. Losses at the gene ends were 3 bases for V and 4 bases for J; bases not matched to a gene: 5. The CDR3, as DNA: TGTGCCAGCAGTGAGGGGGGACAGGGGGGAAATCAGCCCCAGCATTTT. Translating gives CASSEGGQGGNQPQHF.